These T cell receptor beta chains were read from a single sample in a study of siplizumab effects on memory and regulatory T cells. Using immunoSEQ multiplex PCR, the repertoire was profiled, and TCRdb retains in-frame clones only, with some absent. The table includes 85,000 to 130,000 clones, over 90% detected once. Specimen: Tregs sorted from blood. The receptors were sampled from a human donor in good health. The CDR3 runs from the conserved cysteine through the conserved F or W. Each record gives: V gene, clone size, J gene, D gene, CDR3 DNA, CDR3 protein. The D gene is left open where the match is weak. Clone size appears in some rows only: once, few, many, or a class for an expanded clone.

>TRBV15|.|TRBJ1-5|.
TGTGCCACCAGCAGAGTAGTAAGGGCTGATCAGCCCCAGCATTTT
CATSRVVRADQPQHF
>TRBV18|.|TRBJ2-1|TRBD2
TGTGCCAGCTCACGGACTAGCGGGACGGGGAATGAGCAGTTCTTC
CASSRTSGTGNEQFF
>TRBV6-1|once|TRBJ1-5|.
TGTGCCAGCAATAAAAAGGGAGGGGGCAATCAGCCCCAGCATTTT
CASNKKGGGNQPQHF
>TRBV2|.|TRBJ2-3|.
TGTGCCAGCAGGGAGGGAGTTAGCACAGATACGCAGTATTTT
CASREGVSTDTQYF
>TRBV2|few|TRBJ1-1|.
TGTGCCAGCACCCTAGAGGGGAGAAACACTGAAGCTTTCTTT
CASTLEGRNTEAFF
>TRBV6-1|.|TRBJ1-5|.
TGTGCCAGCAGTGTGTCAGGAATAACCTATCAGCCCCAGCATTTT
CASSVSGITYQPQHF
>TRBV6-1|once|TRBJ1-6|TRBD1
TGTGCCAGCCTCCGACAGGGGGATTATAATTCACCCCTCCACTTT
CASLRQGDYNSPLHF
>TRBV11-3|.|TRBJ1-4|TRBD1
TGTGCCAGCAGCTGGGACAGCAATGAAAAACTGTTTTTT
CASSWDSNEKLFF
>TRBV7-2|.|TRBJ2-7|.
TGTGCCAGCAGTTCGGAGTGGGGATACTACGAGCAGTACTTC
CASSSEWGYYEQYF
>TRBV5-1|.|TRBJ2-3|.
TGCGCCAGCAGTCAATTAGATACGCAGTATTTT
CASSQLDTQYF
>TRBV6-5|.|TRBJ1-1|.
TGTGCCAGCAGTTCCGGCCGAGAAGCTTTCTTT
CASSSGREAFF
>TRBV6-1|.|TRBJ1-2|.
TGTGCCAGCAGTGTCGCTGTGGGACAACCCTATGGCTACACCTTC
CASSVAVGQPYGYTF
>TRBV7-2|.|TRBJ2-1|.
TGTGCCAGCAGCTCGACCCTCCGCCATGAGCAGTTCTTC
CASSSTLRHEQFF
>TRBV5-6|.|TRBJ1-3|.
TGTGCCAGCAGCTCGATCGGGAAGAGCTCTGGAAACACCATATATTTT
CASSSIGKSSGNTIYF
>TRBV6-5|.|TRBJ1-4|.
TGTGCCAGCAACGCGGCGGGGAACGAAAAACTGTTTTTT
CASNAAGNEKLFF
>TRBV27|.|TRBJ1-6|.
TGTGCCAGCAGTTTGGAAGGTTTTTTACCCCTCCACTTT
CASSLEGFLPLHF
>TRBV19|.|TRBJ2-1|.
TGTGCCAGTAGTATAGGGCTGAGCTCCTACAATGAGCAGTTCTTC
CASSIGLSSYNEQFF
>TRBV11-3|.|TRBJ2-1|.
TGTGCCAGCAGCTTAGATTGGACCCCGACATACAATGAGCAGTTCTTC
CASSLDWTPTYNEQFF
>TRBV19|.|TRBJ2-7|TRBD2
TGTGCCAGTAATCGTGGCGGGAGCTACGAGCAGTACTTC
CASNRGGSYEQYF
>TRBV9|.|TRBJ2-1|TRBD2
TGTGCCAGCAGCTCACTCGGGAGGGGGGCCTACAATGAGCAGTTCTTC
CASSSLGRGAYNEQFF